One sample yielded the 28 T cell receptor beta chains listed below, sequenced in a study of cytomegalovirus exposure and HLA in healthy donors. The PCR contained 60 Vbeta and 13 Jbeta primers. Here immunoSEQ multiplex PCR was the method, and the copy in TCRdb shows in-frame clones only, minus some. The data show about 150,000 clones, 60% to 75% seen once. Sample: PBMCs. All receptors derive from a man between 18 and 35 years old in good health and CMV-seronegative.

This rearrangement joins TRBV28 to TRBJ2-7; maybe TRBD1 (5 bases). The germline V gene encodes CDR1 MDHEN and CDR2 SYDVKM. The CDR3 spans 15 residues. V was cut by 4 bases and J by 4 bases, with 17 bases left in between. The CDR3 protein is CASSSAKETGYEQYV. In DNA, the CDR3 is TGTGCCAGCAGTTCCGCTAAGGAAACAGGTTACGAGCAGTACGTC.

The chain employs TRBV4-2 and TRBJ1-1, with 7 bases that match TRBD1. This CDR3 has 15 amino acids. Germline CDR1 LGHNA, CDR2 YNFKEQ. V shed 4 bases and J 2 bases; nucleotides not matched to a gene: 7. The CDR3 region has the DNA TGTGCCAGCAGCCGCATCCACAGGGGAAACACTGAAGCTTTCTTT. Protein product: CASSRIHRGNTEAFF.

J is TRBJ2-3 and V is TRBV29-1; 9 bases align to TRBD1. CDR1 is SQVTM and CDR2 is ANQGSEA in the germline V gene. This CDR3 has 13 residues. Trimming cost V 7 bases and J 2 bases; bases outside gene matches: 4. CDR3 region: CSAQGANTDTQYF. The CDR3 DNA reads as TGCAGCGCACAGGGGGCAAACACAGATACGCAGTATTTT.

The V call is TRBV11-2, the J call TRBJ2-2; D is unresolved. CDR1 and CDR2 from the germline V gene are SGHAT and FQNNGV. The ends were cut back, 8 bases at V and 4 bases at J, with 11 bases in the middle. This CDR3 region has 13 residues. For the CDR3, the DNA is TGTGCCAGCCAGGCGTCGAGCACCGGGGAGCTGTTTTTT. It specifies CASQASSTGELFF.

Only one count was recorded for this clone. In DNA, the CDR3 is TGCGCCAGCAGCTCCCGGACAGGGGCTACGAGCTCCTACAATGAGCAGTTCTTC. Protein: CASSSRTGATSSYNEQFF. The chain employs TRBV5-1 and TRBJ2-1, with 9 bases matching TRBD1. Trimming at V came to 3 bases and at J to 0 bases, leaving 10 bases not matched to a gene. The CDR3 loop spans 18 amino acids. CDR1 and CDR2 (germline): SGHRS, YFSETQ.

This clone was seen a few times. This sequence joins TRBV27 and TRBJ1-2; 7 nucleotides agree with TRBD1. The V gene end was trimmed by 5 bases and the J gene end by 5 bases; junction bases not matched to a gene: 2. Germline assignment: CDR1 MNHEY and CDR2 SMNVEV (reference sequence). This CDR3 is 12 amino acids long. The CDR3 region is CASSPQGYGYTF. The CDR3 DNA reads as TGTGCCAGCAGTCCACAGGGGTATGGCTACACCTTC.

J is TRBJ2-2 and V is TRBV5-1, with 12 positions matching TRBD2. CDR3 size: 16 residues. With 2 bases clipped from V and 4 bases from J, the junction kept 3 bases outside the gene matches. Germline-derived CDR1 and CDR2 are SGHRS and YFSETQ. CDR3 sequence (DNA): TGCGCCAGCAGCTTCTCGACTAGCGGGGGCACCGGGGAGCTGTTTTTT. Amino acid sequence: CASSFSTSGGTGELFF.

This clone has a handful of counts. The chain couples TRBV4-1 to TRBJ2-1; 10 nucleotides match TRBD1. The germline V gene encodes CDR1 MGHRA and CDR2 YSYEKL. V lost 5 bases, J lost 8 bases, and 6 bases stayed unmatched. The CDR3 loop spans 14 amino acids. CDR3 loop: CASSSSGTGDEQFF. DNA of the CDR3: TGCGCCAGCAGCTCTTCCGGGACAGGGGATGAGCAGTTCTTC.

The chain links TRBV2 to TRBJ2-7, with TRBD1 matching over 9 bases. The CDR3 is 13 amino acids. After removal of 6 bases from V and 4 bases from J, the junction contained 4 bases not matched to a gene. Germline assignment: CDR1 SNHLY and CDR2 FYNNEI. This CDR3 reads CASRGQGRYEQYV. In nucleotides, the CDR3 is TGTGCCAGCAGGGGACAGGGCAGGTACGAGCAGTACGTC.

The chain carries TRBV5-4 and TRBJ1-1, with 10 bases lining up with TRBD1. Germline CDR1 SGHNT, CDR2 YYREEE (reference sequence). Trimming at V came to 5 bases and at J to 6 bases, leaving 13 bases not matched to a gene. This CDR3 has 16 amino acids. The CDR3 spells CASSHRQGAFWAEAFF. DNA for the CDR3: TGTGCCAGCAGTCACCGACAGGGGGCCTTCTGGGCTGAAGCTTTCTTT.

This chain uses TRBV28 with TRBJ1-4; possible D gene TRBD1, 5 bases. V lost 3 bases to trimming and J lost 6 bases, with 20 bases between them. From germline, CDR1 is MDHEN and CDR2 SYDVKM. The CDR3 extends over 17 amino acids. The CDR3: CASSFDAAGDRDEKLFF. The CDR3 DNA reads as TGTGCCAGCAGTTTCGATGCCGCGGGGGATCGGGATGAAAAACTGTTTTTT.

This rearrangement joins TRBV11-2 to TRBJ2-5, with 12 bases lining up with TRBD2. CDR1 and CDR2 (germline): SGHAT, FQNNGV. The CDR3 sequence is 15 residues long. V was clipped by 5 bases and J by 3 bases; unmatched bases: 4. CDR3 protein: CASSIRTSGEETQYF. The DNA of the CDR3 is TGTGCCAGCAGCATACGGACTAGCGGGGAAGAGACCCAGTACTTC.

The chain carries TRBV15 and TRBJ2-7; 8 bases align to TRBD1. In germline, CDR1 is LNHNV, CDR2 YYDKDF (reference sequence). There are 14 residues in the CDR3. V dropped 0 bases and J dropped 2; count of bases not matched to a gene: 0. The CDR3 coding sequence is TGTGCCACCAGCAGAGACAGGGGGCCCTACGAGCAGTACGTC. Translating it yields CATSRDRGPYEQYV.

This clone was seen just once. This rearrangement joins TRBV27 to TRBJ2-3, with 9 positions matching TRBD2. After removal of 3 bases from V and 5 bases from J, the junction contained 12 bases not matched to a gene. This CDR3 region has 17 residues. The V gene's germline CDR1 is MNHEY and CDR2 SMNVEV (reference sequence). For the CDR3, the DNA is TGTGCCAGCAGTTTCTTCGGCGGGGGGGCCTTAAGAGATACGCAGTATTTT. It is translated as CASSFFGGGALRDTQYF.

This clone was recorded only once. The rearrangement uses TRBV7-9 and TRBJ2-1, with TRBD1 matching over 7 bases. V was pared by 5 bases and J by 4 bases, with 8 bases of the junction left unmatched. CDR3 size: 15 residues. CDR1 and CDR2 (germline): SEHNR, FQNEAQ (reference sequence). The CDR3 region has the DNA TGTGCCAGCAGCCAAGGGGGCGAAGGGTACAATGAGCAGTTCTTC. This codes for CASSQGGEGYNEQFF.

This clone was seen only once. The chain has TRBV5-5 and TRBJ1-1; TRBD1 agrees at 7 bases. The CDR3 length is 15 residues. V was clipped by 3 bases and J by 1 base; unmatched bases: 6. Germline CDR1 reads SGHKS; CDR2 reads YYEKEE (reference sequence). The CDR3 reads CASSSGQPKNTEAFF. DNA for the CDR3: TGTGCCAGCAGCTCGGGACAGCCAAAGAACACTGAAGCTTTCTTT.

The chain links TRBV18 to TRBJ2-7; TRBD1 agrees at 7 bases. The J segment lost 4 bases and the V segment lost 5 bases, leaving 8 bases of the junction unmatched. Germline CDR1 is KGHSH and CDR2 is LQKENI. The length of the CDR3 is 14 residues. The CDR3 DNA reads TGTGCCAGCTCAGCCGGGACAGCCACATACGAGCAGTACTTC. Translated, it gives CASSAGTATYEQYF.

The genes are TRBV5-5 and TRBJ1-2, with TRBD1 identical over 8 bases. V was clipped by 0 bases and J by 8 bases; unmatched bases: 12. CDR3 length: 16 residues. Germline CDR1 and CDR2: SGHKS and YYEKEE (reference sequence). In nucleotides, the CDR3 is TGTGCCAGCAGCTTGGGGTGGGGACAGGTCCAGTCGGGCTACACCTTC. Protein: CASSLGWGQVQSGYTF. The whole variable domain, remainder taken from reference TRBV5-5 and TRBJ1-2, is DAGVTQSPTHLIKTRGQQVTLRCSPISGHKSVSWYQQVLGQGPQFIFQYYEKEERGRGNFPDRFSARQFPNYSSELNVNALLLGDSALYLCASSLGWGQVQSGYTFGSGTRLTVV.

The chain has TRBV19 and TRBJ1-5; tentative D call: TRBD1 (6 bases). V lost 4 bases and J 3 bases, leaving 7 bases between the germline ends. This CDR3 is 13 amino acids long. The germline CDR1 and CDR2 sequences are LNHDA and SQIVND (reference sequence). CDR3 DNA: TGTGCCAGTAGTAGACAGGACAATCAGCCCCAGCATTTT. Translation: CASSRQDNQPQHF.

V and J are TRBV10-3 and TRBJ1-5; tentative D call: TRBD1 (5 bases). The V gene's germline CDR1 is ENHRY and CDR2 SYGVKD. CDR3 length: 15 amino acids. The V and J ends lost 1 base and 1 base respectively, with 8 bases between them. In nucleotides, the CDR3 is TGTGCCATCAGTGAGTATGGGGGGAGCAATCAGCCCCAGCATTTT. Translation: CAISEYGGSNQPQHF.

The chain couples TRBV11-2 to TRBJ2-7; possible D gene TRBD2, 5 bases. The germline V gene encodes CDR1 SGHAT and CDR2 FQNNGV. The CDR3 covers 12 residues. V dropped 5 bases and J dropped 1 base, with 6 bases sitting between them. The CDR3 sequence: CASSRGSYEQYV. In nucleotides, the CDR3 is TGTGCCAGCAGCCGAGGGTCCTACGAGCAGTACGTC.

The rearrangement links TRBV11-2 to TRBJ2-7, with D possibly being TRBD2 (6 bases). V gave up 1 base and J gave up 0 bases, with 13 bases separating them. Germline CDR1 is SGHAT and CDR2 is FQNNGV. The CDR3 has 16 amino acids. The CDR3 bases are TGTGCCAGCAGCTTAGGGGAGGACCGCCGCTCCTACGAGCAGTACTTC. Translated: CASSLGEDRRSYEQYF.

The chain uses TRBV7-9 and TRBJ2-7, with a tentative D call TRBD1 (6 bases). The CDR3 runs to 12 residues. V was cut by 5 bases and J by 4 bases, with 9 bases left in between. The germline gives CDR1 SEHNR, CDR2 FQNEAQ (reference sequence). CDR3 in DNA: TGTGCCAGCAGCCACGGACAGTACGAGCAGTACTTC. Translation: CASSHGQYEQYF.

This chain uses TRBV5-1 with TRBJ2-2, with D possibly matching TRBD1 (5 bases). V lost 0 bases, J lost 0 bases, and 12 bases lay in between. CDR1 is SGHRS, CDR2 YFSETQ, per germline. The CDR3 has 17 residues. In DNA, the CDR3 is TGCGCCAGCAGCTTGGGTTTCGGCAGGGCGAACACCGGGGAGCTGTTTTTT. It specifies CASSLGFGRANTGELFF.

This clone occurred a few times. Written as DNA, the CDR3 is TGTGCCAGCAGTTCGTTGTCTCCCACAGATACGCAGTATTTT. It specifies CASSSLSPTDTQYF. V is TRBV28 and J is TRBJ2-3; D remains ambiguous. Germline V gene lookup returns CDR1 MDHEN and CDR2 SYDVKM. V was shortened by 4 bases and J by 2 bases, with 10 bases between the two germline ends. The CDR3 covers 14 residues.

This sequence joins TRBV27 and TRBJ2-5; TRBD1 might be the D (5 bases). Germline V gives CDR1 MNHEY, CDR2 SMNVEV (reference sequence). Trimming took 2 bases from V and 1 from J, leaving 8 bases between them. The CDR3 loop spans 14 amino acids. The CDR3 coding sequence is TGTGCCAGCAGTTTAGGGGCAGCCCAAGAGACCCAGTACTTC. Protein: CASSLGAAQETQYF.

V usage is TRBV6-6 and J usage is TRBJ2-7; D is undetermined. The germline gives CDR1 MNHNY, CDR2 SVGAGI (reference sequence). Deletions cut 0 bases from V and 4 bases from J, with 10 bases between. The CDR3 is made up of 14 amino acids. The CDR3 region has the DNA TGTGCCAGCAGTTACTCATCGGGTGTATACGAGCAGTACGTC. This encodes CASSYSSGVYEQYV.

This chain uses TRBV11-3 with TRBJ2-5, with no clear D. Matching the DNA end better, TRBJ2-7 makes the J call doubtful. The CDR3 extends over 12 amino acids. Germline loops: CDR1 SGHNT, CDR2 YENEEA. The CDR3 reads CASSSGSYEQYF. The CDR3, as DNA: TGTGCCAGCAGCTCCGGTTCCTACGAGCAGTACTTC.